This T cell receptor (beta chain) was identified during a study of lymphopenia after photon versus proton radiotherapy. Profiled with immunoSEQ multiplex PCR; TCRdb holds only in-frame clones, not every one. The data contain 70,000 or so clones, about 90% of them singletons. Study observations and caveats: Relative stability marked proton patients; photon patients lost diversity and naive cells. Only patients who died were analyzed for survival; proton advantage is unproven.

Unmatched junction bases numbered 22, after V lost 4 bases and J lost 5 bases. Per germline, CDR1 MGHRA and CDR2 YSYEKL. The length of the CDR3 is 21 residues. Worth noting for this clone: Its antigen is not identified.

This rearrangement joins TRBV4-1 to TRBJ2-7, with 14 bases matching TRBD2. This receptor was obtained from a woman between 35 and 50 years old with cholangiocarcinoma. This sample comprised peripheral blood, obtained from a patient treated with photon-based radiotherapy. The CDR3: CASSRSLIRTSGRLPIHEQYF. The CDR3 nucleotides are TGCGCCAGCAGCCGGAGCCTTATTAGGACTAGCGGGAGGCTACCCATCCACGAGCAGTACTTC.